This T cell receptor beta chain derives from a study of blood T cell repertoires in COVID-19. About the study: Both acute and convalescent COVID-19 samples were obtained from the United States, Italy and Spain.

Some clones are missing from TCRdb's copy, which holds only in-frame ones; the method was immunoSEQ multiplex PCR. The table includes roughly 250,000 clones, roughly 90% detected once. Trimming took 3 bases from V and 3 from J, leaving 12 bases between them. CDR1 and CDR2 from the germline V gene are MNHNY and SVGAGI (reference sequence). This CDR3 contains 14 residues. The receptor's source is a young man with acute or convalescent COVID-19. The sample taken for sequencing was peripheral blood. This sequence joins TRBV6-6 and TRBJ2-7, with D possibly being TRBD2 (5 bases). This chain's CDR3 is CASSYLGSYYEQYF. The CDR3 DNA follows: TGTGCCAGCAGTTATCTAGGGAGCTACTACGAGCAGTACTTC.